This T cell receptor (beta chain) was sequenced for a study of T cell clones after liver transplantation. On the study more broadly: TCRbeta sequencing after a pre-transplant mixed lymphocyte reaction identified graft-donor-reactive clones, later tracked in post-transplant blood. Tolerance: complete withdrawal held at least one year, liver enzymes staying within twice normal. Study-level points and caveats: The donor-reactive repertoire was only partly measurable in a couple of subjects, lacking donor cells.

With respect to this clone: Antigen: not known.

Germline V CDR1 and CDR2: SGHTA, FQGNSA. The CDR3 runs 14 residues. The V gene end was trimmed by 3 bases and the J gene end by 9 bases; junction bases not matched to a gene: 6. This table comes from immunoSEQ multiplex PCR, and its TCRdb copy is limited to in-frame clones, with some not included. The sample contains roughly 51,000 clones, roughly 70% of which appear only once. Specimen: CD4+ T cells from blood, collected more than 52 months after liver transplant. This clonotype was sampled from a human patient who received a liver transplant. These T cells may partly come from the graft donor. The rearrangement joins TRBV7-2 to TRBJ2-1; 9 bases map to TRBD2. The CDR3 region has the DNA TGTGCCAGCAGCTTGATGCGGGGGGGAGGTGAGCAGTTCTTC. The encoded protein is CASSLMRGGGEQFF.